These 12 T cell receptor beta chains came from one sample sequenced in a study of T cell changes during pregnancy in multiple sclerosis (dated by TCRdb to about 2019). Library preparation was by the immunoSEQ multiplex PCR assay. Not all clones reach the TCRdb copy of this immuneACCESS table, which keeps in-frame sequences only. Checked studies attribute under half of the gap to unresolved V genes and leave the rest unexplained. Recorded for this sample are tens of thousands of clones; 88% of them occurred a single time. More than 1% of the sample belongs to the ten largest clones. This specimen consisted of CD4+ T cells from peripheral blood mononuclear cells, obtained before pregnancy. These receptors were obtained from a female donor with multiple sclerosis, enrolled in a pregnancy study.

The rearrangement links TRBV7-2 to TRBJ2-7; 7 bases are a match to TRBD1. In germline, CDR1 is SGHTA, CDR2 FQGNSA. V was pared by 5 bases and J by 6 bases, with 10 bases of the junction left unmatched. The CDR3 sequence is 14 residues long. CDR3 in amino acids: CASSPHSDRVEQYF. The CDR3 nucleotides read TGTGCCAGCAGCCCGCACTCTGACAGGGTCGAGCAGTACTTC.

This clone has a single count. Mismatch with germline at one junction end may stem from a read error. The chain combines TRBV7-7 with TRBJ2-1; 10 nucleotides agree with TRBD2. This CDR3 contains 17 residues. CDR1 and CDR2 (germline): SSHAT, FNYEAQ (reference sequence). The CDR3 loop is CASSPFPGSGRFNEQFF. The CDR3 DNA reads as TGTGCTAGCAGCCCCTTCCCCGGTAGCGGGAGGTTTAATGAGCAGTTCTTC.

The CDR3 region has the DNA TGTGCCAGCAGCCCCGCCGGACTCTGGGGCACAGATACGCAGTATTTT. This encodes CASSPAGLWGTDTQYF. The rearrangement joins TRBV21-1 to TRBJ2-3; the table's D gene call, TRBD2, was not cross checked with the DNA. TRBV21-1 is termed a pseudogene. This CDR3 comprises 16 residues.

The chain joins TRBV19 to TRBJ1-1, with D hard to call. V lost 3 bases to trimming and J lost 4 bases, with 18 bases between them. The CDR3 has 16 amino acids. Germline assignment: CDR1 LNHDA and CDR2 SQIVND (reference sequence). The CDR3 DNA sequence: TGTGCCAGTAGTATTTATCATCGGGATGTACGCACTGAAGCTTTCTTT. Protein product: CASSIYHRDVRTEAFF.

The rearrangement links TRBV7-2 to TRBJ1-2; D call uncertain. The V end was cut by 5 bases, the J end by 1 base, with 14 bases between. The CDR3 is 15 residues long. Germline CDR1 reads SGHTA; CDR2 reads FQGNSA. Here the CDR3 reads CASSTSPGGNYGYTF. The CDR3 region has the DNA TGTGCCAGCAGCACCTCACCCGGAGGTAACTATGGCTACACCTTC.

This clone was observed a handful of times. This chain uses TRBV28 with TRBJ2-7, with 9 bases fitting TRBD2. The J segment lost 6 bases and the V segment lost 2 bases, leaving 17 bases of the junction unmatched. Germline V CDR1 and CDR2: MDHEN, SYDVKM. This CDR3 comprises 18 residues. The CDR3 DNA follows: TGTGCCAGCAGTTTAAGGGGAGGCGGGAGGGCCTCCAGAGGCGAGCAGTACTTC. It translates to CASSLRGGGRASRGEQYF. Combining the CDR3 with reference TRBV28 and TRBJ2-7 gives the whole variable domain DVKVTQSSRYLVKRTGEKVFLECVQDMDHENMFWYRQDPGLGLRLIYFSYDVKMKEKGDIPEGYSVSREKKERFSLILESASTNQTSMYLCASSLRGGGRASRGEQYFGPGTRLTVT.

The genes are TRBV2 and TRBJ1-4; TRBD1 matches at 8 bases. Germline trimming cut 6 bases from V and 7 bases from J; bases unmatched to any gene: 7. CDR1 and CDR2 from the germline V gene are SNHLY and FYNNEI. The CDR3 runs 14 residues. CDR3 sequence reads: CASRARTGPEKLFF. CDR3 nucleotide sequence: TGTGCCAGCAGGGCCAGGACAGGGCCTGAAAAACTGTTTTTT.

The J gene is TRBJ2-1, the V gene TRBV7-2; D is unclear. With 3 bases removed from V and 0 bases from J, the gap between germline ends came to 6 bases. CDR3 size: 14 residues. The V gene's germline CDR1 is SGHTA and CDR2 FQGNSA. The CDR3 region is CASSLFGSYNEQFF. The CDR3 bases are TGTGCCAGCAGCTTGTTCGGCTCCTACAATGAGCAGTTCTTC. The complete variable domain, with remaining parts taken from reference TRBV7-2 and TRBJ2-1, reads GAGVSQSPSNKVTEKGKDVELRCDPISGHTALYWYRQSLGQGLEFLIYFQGNSAPDKSGLPSDRFSAERTGGSVSTLTIQRTQQEDSAVYLCASSLFGSYNEQFFGPGTRLTVL.

The chain employs TRBV6-5 and TRBJ1-2; D not certain. V was clipped by 6 bases and J by 9 bases, with 17 bases between them. The germline CDR1 and CDR2 sequences are MNHEY and SVGAGI. This CDR3 is 13 amino acids long. The CDR3 sequence is CASSLDTGNSYTF. The CDR3 DNA follows: TGTGCCAGCAGCCTCGACACTGGCAATAGCTACACCTTC.

The chain has TRBV6-1 and TRBJ1-4; weak D call: TRBD1 (6 bases). Looked up from germline, CDR1 is MNHNS and CDR2 is SASEGT. V dropped 1 base and J dropped 8 bases, with 14 bases sitting between them. The CDR3 consists of 15 residues. The CDR3 reads CASSEGGQGFEKLFF. Here the CDR3 DNA reads TGTGCCAGCAGTGAAGGTGGGCAGGGGTTCGAAAAACTGTTTTTT.

This chain connects TRBV7-8 to TRBJ1-1; no definite D call. The CDR3 runs to 14 residues. CDR1 and CDR2 (germline): SGHVS, FQNEAQ. V dropped 4 bases and J dropped 1 base, with 10 bases sitting between them. This CDR3 is CASSSRETNTEAFF. CDR3 in DNA: TGTGCCAGCAGCTCGAGGGAGACGAACACTGAAGCTTTCTTT.

V and J are TRBV28 and TRBJ1-1, with D possibly TRBD1 on 5 matching bases. Trimming took 3 bases from V and 2 from J, leaving 13 bases between them. CDR3 length: 15 residues. Germline CDR1 is MDHEN and CDR2 is SYDVKM. The CDR3 spells CASSLRGGANTEAFF. The CDR3 nucleotides are TGTGCCAGCAGTTTGCGGGGGGGTGCTAACACTGAAGCTTTCTTT.